This record concerns one T cell receptor beta chain sequence. Its cognate antigen is unknown. The data stem from a study of T cells in Graves' hyperthyroidism and ophthalmopathy. Broader study findings: Ophthalmopathy stood apart from stable hyperthyroidism in a 13 V-J model. In blood, most of the thyroid clonotypes expanded above 0.001 were also present.

The CDR3 is 15 residues long. V trimming: 3 bases; J trimming: 5 bases; junction bases outside the gene matches: 10. Germline CDR1 and CDR2: SGHNT and YYREEE (reference sequence). RNA transcripts provided the source from which TCR beta CDR3 regions were amplified. An initial round of RT-PCR targeting the TCR CDR3 relied on the HTBI primer set. A single record per CDR3 protein comes from TCRdb applying MiXCR to the multiplex PCR reads. The table shows under 350,000 distinct CDR3 sequences, with about an eighth occurring only once. For the diagnoses, clinical symptoms, serum thyroxine and TRAb, thyroid ultrasound and orbital computed tomography were used.

The specimen was blood. The receptor was derived from a middle-aged woman with Graves' hyperthyroidism. The J gene is TRBJ1-1, the V gene TRBV5-4, with 7 bases matching TRBD1. The CDR3 sequence: CASSSWRGQRTEAFF. The DNA for the CDR3 is TGTGCCAGCAGCTCATGGAGGGGGCAGAGGACTGAAGCTTTCTTT.